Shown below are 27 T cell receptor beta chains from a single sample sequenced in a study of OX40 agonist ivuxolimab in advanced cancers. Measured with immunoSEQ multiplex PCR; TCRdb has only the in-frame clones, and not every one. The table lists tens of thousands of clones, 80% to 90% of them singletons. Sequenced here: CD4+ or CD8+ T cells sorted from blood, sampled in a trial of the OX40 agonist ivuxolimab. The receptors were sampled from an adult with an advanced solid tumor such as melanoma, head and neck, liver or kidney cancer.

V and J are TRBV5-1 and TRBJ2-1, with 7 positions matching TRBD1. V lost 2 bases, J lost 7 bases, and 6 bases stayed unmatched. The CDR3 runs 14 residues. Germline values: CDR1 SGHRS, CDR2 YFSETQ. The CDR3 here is CASSLGPGGNEQFF. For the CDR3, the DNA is TGCGCCAGCAGCTTAGGGCCAGGGGGTAATGAGCAGTTCTTC.

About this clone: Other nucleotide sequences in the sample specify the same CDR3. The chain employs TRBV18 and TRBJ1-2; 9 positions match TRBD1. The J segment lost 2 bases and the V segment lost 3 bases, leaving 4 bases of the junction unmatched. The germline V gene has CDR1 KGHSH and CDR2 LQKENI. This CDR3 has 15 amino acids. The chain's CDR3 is CASSPGQGGNYGYTF. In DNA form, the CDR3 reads TGTGCCAGCTCACCGGGACAGGGAGGGAACTATGGCTACACCTTC.

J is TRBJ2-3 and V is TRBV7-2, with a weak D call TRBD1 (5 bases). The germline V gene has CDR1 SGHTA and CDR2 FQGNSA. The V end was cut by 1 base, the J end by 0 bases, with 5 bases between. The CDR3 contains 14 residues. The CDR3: CASSLGQSTDTQYF. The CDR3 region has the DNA TGTGCCAGCAGCTTAGGACAGAGCACAGATACGCAGTATTTT.

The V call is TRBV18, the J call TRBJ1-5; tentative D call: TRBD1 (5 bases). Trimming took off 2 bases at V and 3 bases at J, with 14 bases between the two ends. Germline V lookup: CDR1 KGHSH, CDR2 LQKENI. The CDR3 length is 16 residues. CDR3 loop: CASSPVWDGANQPQHF. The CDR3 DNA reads TGTGCCAGCTCACCAGTATGGGACGGAGCCAATCAGCCCCAGCATTTT. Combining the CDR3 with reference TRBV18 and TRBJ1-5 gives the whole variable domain NAGVMQNPRHLVRRRGQEARLRCSPMKGHSHVYWYRQLPEEGLKFMVYLQKENIIDESGMPKERFSAEFPKEGPSILRIQQVVRGDSAAYFCASSPVWDGANQPQHFGDGTRLSIL.

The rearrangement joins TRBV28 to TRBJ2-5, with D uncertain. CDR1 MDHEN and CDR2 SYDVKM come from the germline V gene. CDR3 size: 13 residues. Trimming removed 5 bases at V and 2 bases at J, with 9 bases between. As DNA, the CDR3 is TGTGCCAGCAGTGTGGCGGTACAAGAGACCCAGTACTTC. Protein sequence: CASSVAVQETQYF.

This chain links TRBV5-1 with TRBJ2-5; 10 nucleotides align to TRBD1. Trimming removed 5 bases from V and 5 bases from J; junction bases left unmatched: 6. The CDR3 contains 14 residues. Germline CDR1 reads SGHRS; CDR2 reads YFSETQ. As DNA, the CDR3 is TGCGCCAGCAGAACCGGGACAGGGGATGAGACCCAGTACTTC. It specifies CASRTGTGDETQYF.

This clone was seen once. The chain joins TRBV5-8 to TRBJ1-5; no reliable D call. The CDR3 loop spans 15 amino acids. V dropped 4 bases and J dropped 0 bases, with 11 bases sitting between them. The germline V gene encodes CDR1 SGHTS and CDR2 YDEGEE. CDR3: CASSLRNYSNQPQHF. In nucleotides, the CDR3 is TGTGCCAGCAGCCTTAGAAACTATAGCAATCAGCCCCAGCATTTT.

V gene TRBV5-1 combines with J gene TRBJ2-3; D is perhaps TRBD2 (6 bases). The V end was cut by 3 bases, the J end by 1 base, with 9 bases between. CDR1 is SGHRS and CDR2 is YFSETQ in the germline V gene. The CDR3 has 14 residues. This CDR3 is CASSSLAGTDTQYF. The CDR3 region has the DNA TGCGCCAGCAGCTCATTAGCGGGCACAGATACGCAGTATTTT. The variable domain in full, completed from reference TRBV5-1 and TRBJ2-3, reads KAGVTQTPRYLIKTRGQQVTLSCSPISGHRSVSWYQQTPGQGLQFLFEYFSETQRNKGNFPGRFSGRQFSNSRSEMNVSTLELGDSALYLCASSSLAGTDTQYFGPGTRLTVL.

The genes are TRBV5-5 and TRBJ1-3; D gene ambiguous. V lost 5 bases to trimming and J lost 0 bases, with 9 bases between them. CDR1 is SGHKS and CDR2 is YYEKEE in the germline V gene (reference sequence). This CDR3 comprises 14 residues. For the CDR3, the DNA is TGTGCCAGCAGTTTTCTCCACTCTGGAAACACCATATATTTT. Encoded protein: CASSFLHSGNTIYF.

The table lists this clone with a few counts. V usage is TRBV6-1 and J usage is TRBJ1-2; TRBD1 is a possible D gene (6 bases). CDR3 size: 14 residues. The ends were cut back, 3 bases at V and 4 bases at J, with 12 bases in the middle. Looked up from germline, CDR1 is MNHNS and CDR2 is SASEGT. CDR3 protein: CASSEEQGGYGYTF. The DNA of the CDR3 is TGTGCCAGCAGTGAGGAACAGGGAGGCTATGGCTACACCTTC.

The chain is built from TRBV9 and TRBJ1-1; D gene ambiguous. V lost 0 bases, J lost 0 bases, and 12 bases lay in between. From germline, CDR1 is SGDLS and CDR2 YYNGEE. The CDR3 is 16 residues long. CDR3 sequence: CASSVAGNQMNTEAFF. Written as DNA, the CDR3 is TGTGCCAGCAGCGTAGCCGGGAATCAAATGAACACTGAAGCTTTCTTT.

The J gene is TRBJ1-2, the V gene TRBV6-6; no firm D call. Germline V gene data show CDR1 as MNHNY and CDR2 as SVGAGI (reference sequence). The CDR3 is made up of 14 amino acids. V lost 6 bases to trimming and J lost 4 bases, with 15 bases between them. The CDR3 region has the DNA TGTGCCAGCAGCCGGGCGGAACAAAGCTATGGCTACACCTTC. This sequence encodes CASSRAEQSYGYTF.

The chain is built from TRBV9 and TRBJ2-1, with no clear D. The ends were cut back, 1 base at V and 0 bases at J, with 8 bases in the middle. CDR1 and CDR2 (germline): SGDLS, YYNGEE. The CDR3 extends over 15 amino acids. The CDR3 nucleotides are TGTGCCAGCAGCGTAAGTACGGGCTCCTACAATGAGCAGTTCTTC. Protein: CASSVSTGSYNEQFF.

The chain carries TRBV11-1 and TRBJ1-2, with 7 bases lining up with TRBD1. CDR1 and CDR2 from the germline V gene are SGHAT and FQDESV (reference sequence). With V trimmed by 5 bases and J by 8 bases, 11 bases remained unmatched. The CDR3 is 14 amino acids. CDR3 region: CASSAGQPPSGYTF. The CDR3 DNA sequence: TGTGCCAGCAGCGCGGGACAGCCCCCATCAGGCTACACCTTC.

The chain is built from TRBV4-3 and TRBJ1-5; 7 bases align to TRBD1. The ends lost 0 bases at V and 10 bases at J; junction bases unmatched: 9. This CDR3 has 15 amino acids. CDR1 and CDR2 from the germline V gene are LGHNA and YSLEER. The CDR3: CASSQDQGESRPQHF. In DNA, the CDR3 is TGCGCCAGCAGCCAAGATCAGGGGGAAAGTCGACCCCAGCATTTT.

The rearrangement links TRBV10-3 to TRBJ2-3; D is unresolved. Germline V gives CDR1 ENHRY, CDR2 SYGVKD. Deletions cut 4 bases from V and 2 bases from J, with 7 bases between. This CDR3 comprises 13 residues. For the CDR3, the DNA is TGTGCCATCAGTGCGGTCAACACAGATACGCAGTATTTT. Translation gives CAISAVNTDTQYF.

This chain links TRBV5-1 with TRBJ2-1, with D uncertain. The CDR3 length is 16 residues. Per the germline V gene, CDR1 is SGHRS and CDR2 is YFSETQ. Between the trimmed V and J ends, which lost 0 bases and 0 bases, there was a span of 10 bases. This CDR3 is CASSLELDLSYNEQFF. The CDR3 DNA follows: TGCGCCAGCAGCTTGGAGTTAGACCTCTCCTACAATGAGCAGTTCTTC.

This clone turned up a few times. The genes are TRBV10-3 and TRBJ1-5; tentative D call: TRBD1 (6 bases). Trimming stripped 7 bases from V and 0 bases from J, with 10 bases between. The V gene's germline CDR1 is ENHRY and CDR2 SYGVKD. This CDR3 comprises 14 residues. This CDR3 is CAIMEGDSNQPQHF. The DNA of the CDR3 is TGTGCCATCATGGAGGGGGATAGCAATCAGCCCCAGCATTTT.

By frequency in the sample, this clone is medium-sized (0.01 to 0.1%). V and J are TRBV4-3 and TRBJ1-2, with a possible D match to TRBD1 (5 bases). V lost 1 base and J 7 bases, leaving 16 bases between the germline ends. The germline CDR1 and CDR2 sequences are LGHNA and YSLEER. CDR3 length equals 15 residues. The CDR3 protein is CASSQVRERGLGYTF. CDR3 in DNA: TGCGCCAGCAGCCAAGTTCGGGAAAGGGGACTTGGCTACACCTTC.

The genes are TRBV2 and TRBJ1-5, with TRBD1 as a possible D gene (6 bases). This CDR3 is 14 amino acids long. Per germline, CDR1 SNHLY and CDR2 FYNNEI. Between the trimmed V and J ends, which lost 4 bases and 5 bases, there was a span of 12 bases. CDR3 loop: CASSVGGEDQPQHF. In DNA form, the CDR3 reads TGTGCCAGCAGTGTCGGGGGCGAGGATCAGCCCCAGCATTTT.

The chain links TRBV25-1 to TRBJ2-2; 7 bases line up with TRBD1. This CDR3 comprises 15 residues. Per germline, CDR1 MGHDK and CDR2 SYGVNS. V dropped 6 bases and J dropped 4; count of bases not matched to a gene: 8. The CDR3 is CASRETGLLTGELFF. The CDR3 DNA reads TGTGCCAGCAGAGAGACAGGGTTACTCACCGGGGAGCTGTTTTTT. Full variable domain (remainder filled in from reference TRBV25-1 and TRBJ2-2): EADIYQTPRYLVIGTGKKITLECSQTMGHDKMYWYQQDPGMELHLIHYSYGVNSTEKGDLSSESTVSRIRTEHFPLTLESARPSHTSQYLCASRETGLLTGELFFGEGSRLTVL.

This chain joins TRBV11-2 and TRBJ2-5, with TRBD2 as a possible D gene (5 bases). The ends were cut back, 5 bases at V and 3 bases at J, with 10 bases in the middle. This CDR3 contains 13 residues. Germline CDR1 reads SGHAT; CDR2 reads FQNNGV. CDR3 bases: TGTGCCAGCAGCCCGGGGAATGAAGAGACCCAGTACTTC. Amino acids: CASSPGNEETQYF. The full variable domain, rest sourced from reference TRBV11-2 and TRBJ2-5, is EAGVAQSPRYKIIEKRQSVAFWCNPISGHATLYWYQQILGQGPKLLIQFQNNGVVDDSQLPKDRFSAERLKGVDSTLKIQPAKLEDSAVYLCASSPGNEETQYFGPGTRLLVL.

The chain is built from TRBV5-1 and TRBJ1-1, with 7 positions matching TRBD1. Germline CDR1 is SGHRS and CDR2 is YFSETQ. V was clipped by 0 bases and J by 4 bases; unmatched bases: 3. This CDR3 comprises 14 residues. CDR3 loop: CASSLGQGGTEAFF. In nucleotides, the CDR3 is TGCGCCAGCAGCTTGGGACAGGGAGGCACTGAAGCTTTCTTT.

This CDR3 is CAIAGQASSYNEQFF. In nucleotides, the CDR3 is TGTGCCATAGCGGGACAGGCCAGCTCCTACAATGAGCAGTTCTTC. The chain carries TRBV10-3 and TRBJ2-1; tentatively, D is TRBD1 (8 bases). The CDR3 totals 15 residues. Trimming removed 9 bases from V and 0 bases from J, with 15 bases in between. Germline V gene sequence: CDR1 ENHRY, CDR2 SYGVKD.

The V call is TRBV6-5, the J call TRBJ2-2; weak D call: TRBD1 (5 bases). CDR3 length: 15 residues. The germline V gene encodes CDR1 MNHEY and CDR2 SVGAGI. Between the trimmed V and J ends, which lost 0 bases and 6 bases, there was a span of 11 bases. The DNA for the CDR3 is TGTGCCAGCAGTTACTCCCGGACACCTGCCGGGGAGCTGTTTTTT. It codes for CASSYSRTPAGELFF.

The DNA of the CDR3 is TGTGCCAGCGGGAGGGGGAGTGGCACCGGGGAGCTGTTTTTT. Its translation is CASGRGSGTGELFF. The V gene is TRBV2, the J gene TRBJ2-2, with D perhaps TRBD2 (7 bases). Trimming cost V 8 bases and J 4 bases, with 14 bases left between them. Germline V gene lookup returns CDR1 SNHLY and CDR2 FYNNEI. This CDR3 contains 14 residues.

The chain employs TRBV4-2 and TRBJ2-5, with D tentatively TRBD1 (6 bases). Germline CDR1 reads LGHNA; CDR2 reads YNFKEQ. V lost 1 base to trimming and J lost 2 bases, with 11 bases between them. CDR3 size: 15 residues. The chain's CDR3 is CASSQGTRGQETQYF. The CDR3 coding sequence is TGTGCCAGCAGCCAAGGCACCAGGGGTCAAGAGACCCAGTACTTC.